This note documents a single T cell receptor (beta chain) sequence. Its antigen is currently unknown. Those who donated were healthy HIV-negative adults, with no recent acute infections or vaccinations reported. This entry is derived from a study of shared clonotypes between healthy human individuals. Study at large: CD8 memory received one plate per donor, CD8 naive two, CD4 memory three and CD4 naive three.

The protocol was immunoSEQ multiplex PCR, while the TCRdb copy is restricted to in-frame clones and leaves out a portion. This table holds 2,100,000 or so clones, under 97% found once. The study, taken as a whole, reports: Limitation of the genetic and exposure-history diversity represented came from the few donors.

The CDR3 length is 16 residues. The V end was cut by 3 bases, the J end by 1 base, with 12 bases between. CDR1 is MGHRA and CDR2 is YSYEKL in the germline V gene. The sequenced sample was naive CD4+ T cells sorted from blood. The subset denotes: CD45RA+ positively selected. This chain uses TRBV4-1 with TRBJ2-2; possibly TRBD1 or TRBD2 for D (5 bases each). This receptor was identified in a man aged 18 to 29 in good health. The CDR3 nucleotides are TGCGCCAGCAGCCACCCTGGGACGGGGAACACCGGGGAGCTGTTTTTT. Its translation: CASSHPGTGNTGELFF.